This T cell receptor (beta chain) was documented in a study of T cells expressing NK-cell markers. At the level of the study: It was from sorted CD3+CD56+NKG2C+, CD3+CD56+NKG2C- and CD3+CD56-NKG2C+ T cells that TCR beta repertoires came. Seven sequenced donors out of eight were HCMV-seropositive, one seronegative.

The germline gives CDR1 SGHTA, CDR2 FQGTGA. This CDR3 is built from 15 residues. Synthesis of TCR beta cDNA relied on 5'RACE template switching carrying UMIs. Reprocessing the 5' RACE reads, TCRdb reports a single entry for every CDR3 protein and omits DNA. This table holds about 160,000 distinct CDR3 sequences. The sequence came from a man aged 18-69 years in good health. The sequenced sample was blood T cells: a sorted CD56 or NKG2C T cell subset, CD4+ or CD8+ T cells, or bulk PBMC T cells (not recorded which). The J gene is TRBJ2-3, the V gene TRBV7-3; TCRdb's D call, TRBD1, is unchecked because there is no DNA. CDR3 in amino acids: CASSLRQGPTDTQYF.